The subject of this entry is one T cell receptor (beta chain). The data originate from a study of shared clonotypes between healthy human individuals. V lost 6 bases to trimming and J lost 9 bases; unmatched junction nucleotides: 5. Germline values: CDR1 MDHEN, CDR2 SYDVKM. The CDR3 runs to 12 residues. Only in-frame clones appear in the TCRdb table, and some are missing; sequencing was by immunoSEQ multiplex PCR. The table includes approximately 720,000 clones, 72% detected once. CD45RA+ naive and CD45RA-negative memory subsets were separated from CD4+ cells. This TCR was sampled from a woman in her twenties or thirties in good health. The specimen sequenced was memory CD4+ T cells sorted from blood. The subset was: CD45RA-negative fraction. The chain employs TRBV28 and TRBJ2-1, with 7 positions matching TRBD1. Here the CDR3 DNA reads TGTGCCAGCAGAACGACAGGGAGTGAGCAGTTCTTC. Protein: CASRTTGSEQFF.